This T cell receptor (beta chain) was captured in a study of control samples from healthy donors and cancer patients. Assay used: immunoSEQ multiplex PCR; TCRdb lists only in-frame clones, some missing. The repertoire holds 100,000 to 150,000 clones, with 75% to 95% as singletons. The CDR3 contains 13 residues. CDR1 is SGDLS, CDR2 YYNGEE, per germline. Trimming removed 2 bases at V and 1 base at J, with 7 bases between. Sequenced sample: blood. This clonotype was obtained from a man aged 18 to 30 in good health. V gene TRBV9 combines with J gene TRBJ2-7; perhaps TRBD2 as D (6 bases). Here the CDR3 reads CASSVGTSYEQYF. CDR3 DNA: TGTGCCAGCAGCGTCGGGACTTCCTACGAGCAGTACTTC. The variable domain in full, with the rest retrieved from reference TRBV9 and TRBJ2-7, is DSGVTQTPKHLITATGQRVTLRCSPRSGDLSVYWYQQSLDQGLQFLIQYYNGEERAKGNILERFSAQQFPDLHSELNLSSLELGDSALYFCASSVGTSYEQYFGPGTRLTVT.